This T cell receptor (beta chain) was sequenced for a study of blood T cells in healthy people across ages. V lost 3 bases, J lost 8 bases, and 17 bases lay in between. In germline, CDR1 is SNHLY, CDR2 FYNNEI. The length of the CDR3 is 15 residues. A second PCR, run for roughly 6 to 11 cycles, used a sample-barcoded 5' primer plus a J-beta primer mix. TCRdb independently ran MiXCR on the 5' RACE reads; one entry per CDR3 protein. The sample includes about 830,000 distinct CDR3 sequences, 55% to 75% of them seen just once. The J gene is TRBJ2-1, the V gene TRBV2; a possible D gene is TRBD2 (6 bases). Sequenced sample: blood. This receptor was taken from a young man in good health. CDR3 in DNA: TGTGCCAGCAGTGAGTTGAGAACCCGGGAGCATGAGCAGTTCTTC. The encoded protein is CASSELRTREHEQFF.